This TCR beta chain was sequenced in a study of shared clonotypes between healthy human individuals. Study outcomes and limitations: The expectation was that sequencing depth would affect clonotype sharing among donors. Unshared clonotypes carried lower generation probabilities than those common to all four donors.

Turning to this clone: Its antigen is not known.

Donors were healthy HIV-negative adults without recently reported acute infections or vaccinations. V lost 2 bases to trimming and J lost 7 bases; unmatched junction nucleotides: 6. This CDR3 spans 15 amino acids. Germline CDR1 and CDR2: SGHDT and YYEEEE. Researchers ran the assay at a deep level. The assay was immunoSEQ multiplex PCR, and TCRdb's table has in-frame clones only and misses some. The repertoire has approximately 2.5 million clones, over 85% of them found once; the top ten carry roughly 0.14%. The chain couples TRBV5-6 to TRBJ2-1; 10 nucleotides line up with TRBD2. This TCR came from a man younger than 35 in good health. The sample comprised naive CD4+ T cells sorted from blood. Specified subset: CD45RA+ positively selected. The CDR3 DNA reads TGTGCCAGCAGCTTCGGTAGCGGGAGGAGAAATGAGCAGTTCTTC. Its translation is CASSFGSGRRNEQFF.